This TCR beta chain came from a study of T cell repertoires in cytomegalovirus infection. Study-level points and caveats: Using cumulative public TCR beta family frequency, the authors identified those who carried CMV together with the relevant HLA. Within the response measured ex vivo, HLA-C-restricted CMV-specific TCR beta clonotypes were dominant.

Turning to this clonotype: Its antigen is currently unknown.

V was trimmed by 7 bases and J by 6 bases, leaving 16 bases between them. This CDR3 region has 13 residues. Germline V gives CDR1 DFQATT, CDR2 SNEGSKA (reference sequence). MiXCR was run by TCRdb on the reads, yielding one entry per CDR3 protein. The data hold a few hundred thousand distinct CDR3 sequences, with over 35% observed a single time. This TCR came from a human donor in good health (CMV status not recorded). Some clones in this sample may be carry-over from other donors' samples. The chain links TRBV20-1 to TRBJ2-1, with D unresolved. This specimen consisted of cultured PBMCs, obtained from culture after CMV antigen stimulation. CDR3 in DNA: TGCAGTGTATGGCTACCCCTCGGCAATGAGCAGTTCTTC. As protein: CSVWLPLGNEQFF.